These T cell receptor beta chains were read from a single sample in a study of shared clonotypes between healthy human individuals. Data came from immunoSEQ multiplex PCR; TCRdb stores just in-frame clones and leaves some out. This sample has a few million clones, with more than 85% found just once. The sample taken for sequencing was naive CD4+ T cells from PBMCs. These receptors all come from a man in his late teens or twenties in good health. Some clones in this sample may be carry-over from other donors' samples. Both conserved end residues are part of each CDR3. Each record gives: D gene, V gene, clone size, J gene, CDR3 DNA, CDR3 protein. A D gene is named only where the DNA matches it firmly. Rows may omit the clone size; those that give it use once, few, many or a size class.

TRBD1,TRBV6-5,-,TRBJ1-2,TGTGCCAGCAGTTACGAGGGGACAGGTGTAAGTGGCTACACCTTC,CASSYEGTGVSGYTF
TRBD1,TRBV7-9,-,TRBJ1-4,TGTGCCAGCAGCTTGGACAGGGGTTCTGAAAAACTGTTTTTT,CASSLDRGSEKLFF
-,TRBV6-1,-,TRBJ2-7,TGTGCCAGCAGTCCTGTTGGACGGAGCGAGCAGTACTTC,CASSPVGRSEQYF
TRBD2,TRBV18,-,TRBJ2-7,TGTGCCAGTCGGGAGGGATGGACCAGCTCCTACGAGCAGTACTTC,CASREGWTSSYEQYF
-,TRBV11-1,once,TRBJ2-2,TGTGCCAGCAGATCTCCACGGGACACCTACACCGGGGAGCTGTTTTTT,CASRSPRDTYTGELFF
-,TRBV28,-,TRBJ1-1,TGTGCCAGCAGTTCCCCTCGGGGAGGAATGAACACTGAAGCTTTCTTT,CASSSPRGGMNTEAFF
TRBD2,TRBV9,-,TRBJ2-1,TGTGCCAGCAAAACTAGCGGGAGGGAAACGGATGAGCAGTTCTTC,CASKTSGRETDEQFF
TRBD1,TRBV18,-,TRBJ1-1,TGTGCCAGCTCACCGGCAGAGGACAGGGGGCTTGGGAACACTGAAGCTTTCTTT,CASSPAEDRGLGNTEAFF
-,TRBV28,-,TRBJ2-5,TGTGCCAGCAGCCGAAATCAGGGTCGGGAGACCCAGTACTTC,CASSRNQGRETQYF
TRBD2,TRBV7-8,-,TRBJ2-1,TGTGCCAGCAGCTCAGGGACTAGCGGGAGGTACAATGAGCAGTTCTTC,CASSSGTSGRYNEQFF
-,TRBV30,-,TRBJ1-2,TGTGCCTGGAGCACCGGGAGCAGGAGCTATGGCTACACCTTC,CAWSTGSRSYGYTF
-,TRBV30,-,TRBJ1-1,TGTGCCTGGAGTGGAAACAGGGCCCCTGACACTGAAGCTTTCTTT,CAWSGNRAPDTEAFF
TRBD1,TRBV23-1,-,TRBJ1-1,TGCGCCAGCAGCCTAACTGCGGACAGGGGGAACACTGAAGCTTTCTTT,CASSLTADRGNTEAFF
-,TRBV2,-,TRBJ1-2,TGTGCCAGCAATCTGGGAGTGACAGATGGCTACACCTTC,CASNLGVTDGYTF
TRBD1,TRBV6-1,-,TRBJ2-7,TGTGCCAGCAGCGACAGGGGTCCCTACGAGCAGTACTTC,CASSDRGPYEQYF
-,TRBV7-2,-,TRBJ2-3,TGTGCCAGCAGCTTAGCACGGGAAGAGGGCACAGATACGCAGTATTTT,CASSLAREEGTDTQYF
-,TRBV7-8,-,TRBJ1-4,TGTGCCAGCAGCTCCACAGCCGGTGAAAAACTGTTTTTT,CASSSTAGEKLFF
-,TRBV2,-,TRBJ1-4,TGTGCCAGCAGTGAAGAGGCGGGGACTAATGAAAAACTGTTTTTT,CASSEEAGTNEKLFF
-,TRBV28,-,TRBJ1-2,TGTGCCAGCAGTTTAGGGTCCAGGGCAGGGCAAACCCTATCTTCCTATGGCTACACCTTC,CASSLGSRAGQTLSSYGYTF
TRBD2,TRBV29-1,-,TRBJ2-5,TGCAGCGTAGCCGGGACTAGCGGGAGGGCCGGAGAGACCCAGTACTTC,CSVAGTSGRAGETQYF
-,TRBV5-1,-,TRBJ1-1,TGCGCCAGCAGCTTAAGCACTGAAGCTTTCTTT,CASSLSTEAFF
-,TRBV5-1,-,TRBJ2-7,TGCGCCAGCAGCTCTACCGTCCCTTCCGGGTACTCCTACGAGCAGTACTTC,CASSSTVPSGYSYEQYF
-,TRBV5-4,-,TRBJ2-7,TGTGCCAGCAGCCACCCTAGCTCCTACGAGCAGTACTTC,CASSHPSSYEQYF
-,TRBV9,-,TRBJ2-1,TGTGCCAGCAGCGTAAGCGGATCAGGGTCCTACAATGAGCAGTTCTTC,CASSVSGSGSYNEQFF
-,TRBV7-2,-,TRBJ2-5,TGTGCCAGCAGCTTGTCCCGGGCACAAGAGACCCAGTACTTC,CASSLSRAQETQYF
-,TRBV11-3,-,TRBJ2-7,TGTGCCAGCAGCTACGCAGTAAGTTACGAGCAGTACTTC,CASSYAVSYEQYF
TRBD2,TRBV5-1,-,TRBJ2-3,TGCGCCAGCAGCTTTAGCGGGAGTTCAGATACGCAGTATTTT,CASSFSGSSDTQYF
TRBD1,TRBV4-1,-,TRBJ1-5,TGCGCCAGCAGCCAATTACCGCAGGGGGCGGTCAATCAGCCCCAGCATTTT,CASSQLPQGAVNQPQHF
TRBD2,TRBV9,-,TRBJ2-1,TGTGCCAGCAGCAAATTAGCGGGAGAGGGTCGAAATGAGCAGTTCTTC,CASSKLAGEGRNEQFF
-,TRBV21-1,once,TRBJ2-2,TGTGCCGGAAGTCAGCGGGAGGGTCCCTTCATCGGGGAGCTGTTTTTT,CAGSQREGPFIGELFF
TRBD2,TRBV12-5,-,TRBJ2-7,TGTGCTAGTGGTTTGGTACAGTCTAGCGGGAGGGAAGCCTACGAGCAGTACTTC,CASGLVQSSGREAYEQYF
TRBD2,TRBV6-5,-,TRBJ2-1,TGTGCCAGCTGGGGGCTAGCGGGAGTCGGAGAGCAGTTCTTC,CASWGLAGVGEQFF
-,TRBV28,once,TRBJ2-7,TGTGCCAGCAGTTCGAAGAAGACCTACGAGCAGTACTTC,CASSSKKTYEQYF
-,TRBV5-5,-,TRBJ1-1,TGTGCCAGCAGCTTGGGGTGGACGTCTCTCAGAAACACTGAAGCTTTCTTT,CASSLGWTSLRNTEAFF
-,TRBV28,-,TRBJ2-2,TGTGCCAGCCGACTACCCTTGAACACCGGGGAGCTGTTTTTT,CASRLPLNTGELFF
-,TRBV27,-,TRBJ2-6,TGTGCCAGCACGTTTCAGGGTACGGCAGGGGCCAACGTCCTGACTTTC,CASTFQGTAGANVLTF
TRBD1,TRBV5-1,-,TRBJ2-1,TGCGCCAGCAGCAGGCCGGGACAGGGTTCCTCCTACAATGAGCAGTTCTTC,CASSRPGQGSSYNEQFF
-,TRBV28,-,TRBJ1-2,TGTGCCAGCAGTTTAGGGGCGTCGGGGGGAGGCTATGGCTACACCTTC,CASSLGASGGGYGYTF
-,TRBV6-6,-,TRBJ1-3,TGTGCCAGCAGCCGCGGACTGAGAGGCTCTGGAAACACCATATATTTT,CASSRGLRGSGNTIYF
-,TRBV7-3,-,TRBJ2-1,TGTGCCAGCAGCTACTCGGGAAGCTCCTACAATGAGCAGTTCTTC,CASSYSGSSYNEQFF
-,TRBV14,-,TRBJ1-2,TGTGCCAGCAGCCAAGATCGGGGTCTTGGCTACACCTTC,CASSQDRGLGYTF
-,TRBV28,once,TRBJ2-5,TGTGCCAGCAGTTTAGGGCCTAACCAAGAGACCCAGTACTTC,CASSLGPNQETQYF
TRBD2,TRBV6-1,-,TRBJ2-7,TGTGCCAGCAGTGAAGCAGCGGGAGCCTACGAGCAGTACTTC,CASSEAAGAYEQYF
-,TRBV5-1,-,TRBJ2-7,TGCGCCAGCAGCTTGGGTGTATCGACCGATGCCTACGAGCAGTACTTC,CASSLGVSTDAYEQYF
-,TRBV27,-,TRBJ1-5,TGTGCCAGCAGTTTTGGGGGTAGCAATCAGCCCCAGCATTTT,CASSFGGSNQPQHF
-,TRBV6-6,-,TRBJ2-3,TGTGCCAGCAGTTACTCGAATCGGGGCACAGATACGCAGTATTTT,CASSYSNRGTDTQYF
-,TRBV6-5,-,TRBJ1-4,TGTGCCAGCAGTTACTCGAACGGTGGGGGACCTGAAAAACTGTTTTTT,CASSYSNGGGPEKLFF
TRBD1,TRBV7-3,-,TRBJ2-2,TGTGCCAGCAGCCCCCAGGGGGTCTCGTCCGGGGAGCTGTTTTTT,CASSPQGVSSGELFF
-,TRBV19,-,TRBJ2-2,TGTGCCAGTAGTATAGTCGGCACGCTCACCGGGGAGCTGTTTTTT,CASSIVGTLTGELFF
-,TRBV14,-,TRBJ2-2,TGTGCCAGCAGCCAGTACCGGCTGAACACCGGGGAGCTGTTTTTT,CASSQYRLNTGELFF